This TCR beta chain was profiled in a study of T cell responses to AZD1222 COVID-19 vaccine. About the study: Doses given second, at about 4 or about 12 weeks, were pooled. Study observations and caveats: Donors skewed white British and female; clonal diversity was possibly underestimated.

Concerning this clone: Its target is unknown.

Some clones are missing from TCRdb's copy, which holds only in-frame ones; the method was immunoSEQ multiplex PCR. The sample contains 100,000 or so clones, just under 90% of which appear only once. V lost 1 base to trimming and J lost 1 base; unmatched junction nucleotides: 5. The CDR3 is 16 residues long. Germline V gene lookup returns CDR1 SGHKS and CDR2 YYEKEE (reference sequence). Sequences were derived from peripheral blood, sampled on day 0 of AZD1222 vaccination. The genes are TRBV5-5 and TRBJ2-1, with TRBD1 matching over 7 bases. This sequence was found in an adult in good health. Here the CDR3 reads CASSLRRDSSYNEQFF. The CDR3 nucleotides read TGTGCCAGCAGCTTGCGAAGGGACAGTTCCTACAATGAGCAGTTCTTC.